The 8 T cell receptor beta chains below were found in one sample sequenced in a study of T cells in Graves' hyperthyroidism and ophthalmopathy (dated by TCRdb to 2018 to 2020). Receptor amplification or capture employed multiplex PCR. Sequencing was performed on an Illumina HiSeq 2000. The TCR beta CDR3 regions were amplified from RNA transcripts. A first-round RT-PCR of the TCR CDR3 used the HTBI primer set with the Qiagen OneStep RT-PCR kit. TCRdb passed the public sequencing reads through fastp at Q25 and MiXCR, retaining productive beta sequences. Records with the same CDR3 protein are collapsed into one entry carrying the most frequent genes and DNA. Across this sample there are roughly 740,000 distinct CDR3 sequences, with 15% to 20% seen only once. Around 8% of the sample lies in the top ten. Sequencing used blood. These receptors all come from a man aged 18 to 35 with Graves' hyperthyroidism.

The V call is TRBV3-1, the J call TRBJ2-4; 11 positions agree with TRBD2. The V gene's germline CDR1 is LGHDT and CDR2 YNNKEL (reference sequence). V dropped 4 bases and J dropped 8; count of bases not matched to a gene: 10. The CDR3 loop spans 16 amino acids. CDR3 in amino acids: CASSLRQASGRHIQYF. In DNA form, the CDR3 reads TGTGCCAGCAGCCTTCGACAGGCTAGCGGGAGGCACATTCAGTACTTC.

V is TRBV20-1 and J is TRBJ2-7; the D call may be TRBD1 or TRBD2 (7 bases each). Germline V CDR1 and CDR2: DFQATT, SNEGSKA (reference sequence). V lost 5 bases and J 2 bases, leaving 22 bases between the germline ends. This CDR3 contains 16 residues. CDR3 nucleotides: TGCAGTGCTGGTCCCCAGGGGGGGGTGATTCCCTACGAGCAGTACTTC. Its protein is CSAGPQGGVIPYEQYF.

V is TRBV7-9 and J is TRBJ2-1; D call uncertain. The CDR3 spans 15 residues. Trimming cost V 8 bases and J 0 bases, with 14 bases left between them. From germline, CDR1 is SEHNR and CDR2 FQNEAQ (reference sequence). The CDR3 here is CASPVQRISYNEQFF. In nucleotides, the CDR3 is TGTGCCAGCCCCGTGCAGCGTATCTCCTACAATGAGCAGTTCTTC.

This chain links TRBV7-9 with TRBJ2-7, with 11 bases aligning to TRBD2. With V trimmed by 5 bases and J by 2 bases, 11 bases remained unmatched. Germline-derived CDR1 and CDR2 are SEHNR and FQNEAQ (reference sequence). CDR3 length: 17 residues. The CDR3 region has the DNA TGTGCCAGCAGCCCTAAGGGACTAGCGGATGAAACCTACGAGCAGTACTTC. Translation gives CASSPKGLADETYEQYF.

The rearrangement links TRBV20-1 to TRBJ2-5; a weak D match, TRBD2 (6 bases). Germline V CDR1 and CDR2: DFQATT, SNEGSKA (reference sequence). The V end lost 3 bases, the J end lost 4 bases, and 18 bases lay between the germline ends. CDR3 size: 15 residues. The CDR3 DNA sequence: TGCAGTGCTAGGGGGTCCAGCGGAGGGAGAGAGACCCAGTACTTC. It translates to CSARGSSGGRETQYF.

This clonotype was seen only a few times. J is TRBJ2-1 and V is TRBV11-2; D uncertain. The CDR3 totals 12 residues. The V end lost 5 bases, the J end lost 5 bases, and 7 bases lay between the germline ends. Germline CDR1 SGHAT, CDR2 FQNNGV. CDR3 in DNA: TGTGCCAGCAGCCCGACTGACAATGAGCAGTTCTTC. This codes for CASSPTDNEQFF.

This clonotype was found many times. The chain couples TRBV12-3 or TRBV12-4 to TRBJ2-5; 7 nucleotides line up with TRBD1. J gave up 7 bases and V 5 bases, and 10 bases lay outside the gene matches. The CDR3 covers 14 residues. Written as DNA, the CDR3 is TGTGCCAGCAGTATCGGACAGGTGAAGGTGACCCAGTACTTC. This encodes CASSIGQVKVTQYF.

DNA of the CDR3: TGTGCCAGCAGCTTAGGGCGCCTGGAGGAAAAACTGTTTTTT. Amino acid sequence: CASSLGRLEEKLFF. The chain combines TRBV11-1 with TRBJ1-4, with D unresolved. Looked up from germline, CDR1 is SGHAT and CDR2 is FQDESV (reference sequence). The V end lost 1 base, the J end lost 8 bases, and 11 bases lay between the germline ends. The CDR3 runs to 14 residues.